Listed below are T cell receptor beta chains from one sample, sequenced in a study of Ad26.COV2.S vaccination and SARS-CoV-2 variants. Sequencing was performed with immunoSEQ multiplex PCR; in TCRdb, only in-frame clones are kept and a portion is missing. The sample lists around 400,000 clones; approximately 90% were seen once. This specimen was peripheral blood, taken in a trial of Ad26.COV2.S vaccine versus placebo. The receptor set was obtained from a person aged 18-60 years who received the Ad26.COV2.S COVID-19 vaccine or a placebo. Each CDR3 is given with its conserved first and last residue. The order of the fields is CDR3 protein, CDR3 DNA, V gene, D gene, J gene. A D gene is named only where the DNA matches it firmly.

cdr3_aa: CASSQIGVNYGYTF
cdr3_nt: TGCGCCAGCAGCCAAATAGGGGTTAACTATGGCTACACCTTC
v_call: TRBV4-3
d_call: NA
j_call: TRBJ1-2

cdr3_aa: CASSSLGQTQETQYF
cdr3_nt: TGTGCCAGCAGCTCCCTTGGACAGACCCAAGAGACCCAGTACTTC
v_call: TRBV7-2
d_call: NA
j_call: TRBJ2-5

cdr3_aa: CASGPLAGPYEQYF
cdr3_nt: TGTGCTAGTGGACCCCTAGCGGGACCGTACGAGCAGTACTTC
v_call: TRBV12-5
d_call: TRBD2
j_call: TRBJ2-7

cdr3_aa: CASSKGLRQETQYF
cdr3_nt: TGTGCCAGCAGCAAGGGACTACGACAAGAGACCCAGTACTTC
v_call: TRBV5-4
d_call: TRBD2
j_call: TRBJ2-5

cdr3_aa: CASSLRTSGLPGQFF
cdr3_nt: TGTGCCAGCAGCTTAAGGACTAGCGGGCTCCCTGGGCAGTTCTTC
v_call: TRBV13
d_call: TRBD2
j_call: TRBJ2-1

cdr3_aa: CASSSDGQNYGYTF
cdr3_nt: TGTGCCAGCAGCTCCGACGGACAGAACTATGGCTACACCTTC
v_call: TRBV7-9
d_call: NA
j_call: TRBJ1-2

cdr3_aa: CASSIGMTGLQPQHF
cdr3_nt: TGTGCCAGTAGTATAGGAATGACAGGGTTACAGCCCCAGCATTTT
v_call: TRBV19
d_call: TRBD1
j_call: TRBJ1-5

cdr3_aa: CASSPPDRGHEQYF
cdr3_nt: TGTGCCAGCAGTCCCCCTGACAGGGGCCACGAGCAGTACTTC
v_call: TRBV28
d_call: TRBD1
j_call: TRBJ2-7

cdr3_aa: CASSQDLQAWEEQYF
cdr3_nt: TGTGCCAGCAGCCAAGATTTGCAGGCTTGGGAGGAGCAGTACTTC
v_call: TRBV4-2
d_call: NA
j_call: TRBJ2-7

cdr3_aa: CASSLGGLGTQYF
cdr3_nt: TGTGCCAGCAGCTTAGGCGGTCTGGGGACCCAGTACTTC
v_call: TRBV7-2
d_call: NA
j_call: TRBJ2-5

cdr3_aa: CATSREGGSGANVLTF
cdr3_nt: TGTGCCACCAGCAGAGAAGGAGGTTCTGGGGCCAACGTCCTGACTTTC
v_call: TRBV15
d_call: NA
j_call: TRBJ2-6

cdr3_aa: CASSVTSGSTNEQFF
cdr3_nt: TGCGCCAGCAGCGTGACTAGCGGGAGCACCAATGAGCAGTTCTTC
v_call: TRBV5-1
d_call: TRBD2
j_call: TRBJ2-1

cdr3_aa: CASSPLAGVGTGELFF
cdr3_nt: TGCGCCAGCAGCCCGCTAGCGGGAGTGGGTACCGGGGAGCTGTTTTTT
v_call: TRBV4-3
d_call: TRBD2
j_call: TRBJ2-2

cdr3_aa: CASGFWGADTQYF
cdr3_nt: TGTGCTAGTGGTTTCTGGGGGGCAGATACGCAGTATTTT
v_call: TRBV12-5
d_call: NA
j_call: TRBJ2-3

cdr3_aa: CASSLEARGNTEAFF
cdr3_nt: TGTGCCAGCAGCTTAGAGGCCAGGGGGAACACTGAAGCTTTCTTT
v_call: TRBV7-9
d_call: NA
j_call: TRBJ1-1

cdr3_aa: CAWSKGGYEQYF
cdr3_nt: TGTGCCTGGAGTAAAGGGGGTTACGAGCAGTACTTC
v_call: TRBV30
d_call: NA
j_call: TRBJ2-7